This paragraph reports one T cell receptor (beta chain). The target antigen is unknown. The data are from a study of shared clonotypes between healthy human individuals. Overall study results and limits: The represented genetic and exposure-history diversity was limited by the small number of donors. Among a few donors, 4.5% to 5.5% of naive CD4 clonotypes were found in common.

The germline V and J ends were trimmed by 2 bases and 2 bases, with 6 bases remaining between them. The CDR3 sequence is 13 residues long. Germline V CDR1 and CDR2: LNHDA, SQIVND (reference sequence). Here immunoSEQ multiplex PCR was the method, and the copy in TCRdb shows in-frame clones only, minus some. The data contain 80,000 to 100,000 clones, approximately 70% of them singletons. CD8 memory comprised CD45RO+ plus CCR7-negative CD45RA+ TemRA cells. The chain employs TRBV19 and TRBJ2-5; no clear D gene. The receptor comes from a man in his thirties or forties in good health. Material for sequencing was memory CD8+ T cells sorted from blood. Subset specified: CD45RO+ cells pooled with CCR7-negative TemRA cells. The CDR3 nucleotides are TGTGCCAGTAGTATAAATTGGCAAGAGACCCAGTACTTC. Its translation is CASSINWQETQYF.